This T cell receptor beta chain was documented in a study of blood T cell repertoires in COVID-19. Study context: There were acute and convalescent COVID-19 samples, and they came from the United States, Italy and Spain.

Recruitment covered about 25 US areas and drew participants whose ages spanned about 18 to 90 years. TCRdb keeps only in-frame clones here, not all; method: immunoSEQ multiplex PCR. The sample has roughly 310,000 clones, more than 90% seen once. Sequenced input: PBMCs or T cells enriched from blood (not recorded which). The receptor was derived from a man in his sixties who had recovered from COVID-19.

The CDR3, as DNA: TGTGCCAGTAGTATGGAGGGGGCGGGAGGACGAGCTTTCTTT. This encodes CASSMEGAGGRAFF. The chain is built from TRBV19 and TRBJ1-1; 7 nucleotides match TRBD1. With 3 bases clipped from V and 10 bases from J, the junction kept 11 bases outside the gene matches. The CDR3 runs 14 residues. Germline loops: CDR1 LNHDA, CDR2 SQIVND (reference sequence).